The 18 T cell receptor beta chains below come from one sample, sequenced in a study of cytomegalovirus exposure and HLA in healthy donors (dated by TCRdb to about 2017). Receptor amplification or capture employed the immunoSEQ multiplex PCR assay. The multiplex PCR relied on a mix of 60 forward primers for TCR Vbeta segments and 13 reverse primers for TCR Jbeta segments. TCRdb took over this immuneACCESS table, retaining in-frame rearrangements with V and J assigned. Such tables are incomplete; in checked studies, under half of the missing clones stem from an unresolved V gene, and the remainder is unexplained. The sample includes about 160,000 clones, with around 69% observed a single time. Approximately 3% of the sample belongs to the ten largest clones. Sample: PBMCs. These receptors came from a woman aged 30 to 39 in good health and CMV-seronegative.

This chain connects TRBV2 to TRBJ2-1, with TRBD1 matching over 7 bases. The germline V gene encodes CDR1 SNHLY and CDR2 FYNNEI. The CDR3 spans 13 residues. The V segment lost 8 bases and the J segment 6 bases; nucleotides outside the gene matches: 7. The DNA of the CDR3 is TGTGCCAGCGGGGACAGCTGGGGCAATGAGCAGTTCTTC. It specifies CASGDSWGNEQFF. The full variable domain, rest sourced from reference TRBV2 and TRBJ2-1, is EPEVTQTPSHQVTQMGQEVILRCVPISNHLYFYWYRQILGQKVEFLVSFYNNEISEKSEIFDDQFSVERPDGSNFTLKIRSTKLEDSAMYFCASGDSWGNEQFFGPGTRLTVL.

This chain uses TRBV7-3 with TRBJ2-3, with TRBD2 matching over 11 bases. Trimming cost V 4 bases and J 5 bases; bases outside gene matches: 5. Germline V lookup: CDR1 SGHTA, CDR2 FQGTGA. The CDR3 loop spans 15 amino acids. The CDR3 region is CASSYSGGAKDTQYF. The CDR3 DNA follows: TGTGCCAGCAGCTATAGCGGGGGGGCGAAAGATACGCAGTATTTT. Full variable domain (outside the CDR3, taken from reference TRBV7-3 and TRBJ2-3): GAGVSQTPSNKVTEKGKYVELRCDPISGHTALYWYRQSLGQGPEFLIYFQGTGAADDSGLPNDRFFAVRPEGSVSTLKIQRTERGDSAVYLCASSYSGGAKDTQYFGPGTRLTVL.

V is TRBV5-4 and J is TRBJ1-2; the D is unclear. The V and J ends lost 0 bases and 2 bases respectively, with 8 bases between them. The CDR3 sequence is 14 residues long. Per germline, CDR1 SGHNT and CDR2 YYREEE (reference sequence). The CDR3 coding sequence is TGTGCCAGCAGCTTGGAAACTAGGAACTATGGCTACACCTTC. Protein product: CASSLETRNYGYTF.

This clone was detected only a few times. V gene TRBV5-1 combines with J gene TRBJ2-3; 9 bases agree with TRBD2. V lost 4 bases, J lost 3 bases, and 12 bases stayed unmatched. The germline V gene has CDR1 SGHRS and CDR2 YFSETQ. The length of the CDR3 is 17 residues. CDR3 nucleotides: TGCGCCAGCAGCGCGGAATTAGCGGGAGTTGGTACAGATACGCAGTATTTT. It yields the protein CASSAELAGVGTDTQYF.

J is TRBJ2-5 and V is TRBV28; 9 bases are a match to TRBD2. The closer fit of TRBJ2-7 to the DNA end suggests the J call may be wrong. This CDR3 contains 17 residues. The germline V gene has CDR1 MDHEN and CDR2 SYDVKM. This chain's CDR3 is CASSLGFEREATYEQYF. In DNA, the CDR3 is TGTGCCAGCAGTTTAGGATTTGAGCGGGAGGCCACCTACGAGCAGTACTTC.

Comments on this clone: Mismatch with germline at one junction end may stem from a read error. The chain links TRBV29-1 to TRBJ2-5; TRBD1 matches at 9 bases. The DNA end lines up better with TRBJ2-7; the J call may be wrong. The CDR3 has 13 residues. From germline, CDR1 is SQVTM and CDR2 ANQGSEA. CDR3 nucleotides: TGCAGCGGAAGAACAGGGGGCTCCCACGAGCAGTACTTC. This gives the protein CSGRTGGSHEQYF.

The chain is built from TRBV7-9 and TRBJ2-7; no firm D call. V was trimmed by 7 bases and J by 0 bases, leaving 10 bases between them. Germline CDR1 is SEHNR and CDR2 is FQNEAQ (reference sequence). The CDR3 covers 13 residues. The CDR3 spells CASTSSYSYEQYF. Here the CDR3 DNA reads TGTGCCAGCACTTCTTCGTACTCCTACGAGCAGTACTTC.

This clone was detected a few times. The V gene is TRBV7-2, the J gene TRBJ2-3, with 12 bases identical to TRBD2. CDR1 and CDR2 (germline): SGHTA, FQGNSA. CDR3 length equals 14 residues. The J segment lost 8 bases and the V segment lost 7 bases, leaving 7 bases of the junction unmatched. CDR3 DNA sequence: TGTGCCAGCAACCAACTAGCGGGGGGCGGTACGCAGTATTTT. This codes for CASNQLAGGGTQYF.

CDR3 residues: CASSVGQQNSPLHF. For the CDR3, the DNA is TGTGCCAGCAGCGTGGGACAGCAAAATTCACCCCTCCACTTT. The V and J genes are TRBV5-6 and TRBJ1-6; 7 bases are a match to TRBD1. The CDR3 length is 14 residues. Germline trimming cut 4 bases from V and 7 bases from J; bases unmatched to any gene: 5. Germline V gene sequence: CDR1 SGHDT, CDR2 YYEEEE.

The count of this clone is one. This sequence joins TRBV19 and TRBJ2-5; a weak D match, TRBD2 (6 bases). V lost 3 bases and J lost 4, with 12 bases in between. CDR1 is LNHDA and CDR2 is SQIVND in the germline V gene (reference sequence). The CDR3 is 14 amino acids. The CDR3 sequence is CASSIVGGGETQYF. The CDR3 DNA is TGTGCCAGTAGTATCGTGGGGGGAGGAGAGACCCAGTACTTC.

The CDR3 DNA follows: TGTGCCAGCAGCTTATGGTCGGTCACTGAAGCTTTCTTT. Protein product: CASSLWSVTEAFF. V and J are TRBV7-6 and TRBJ1-1; D is uncertain. This CDR3 comprises 13 residues. The V end lost 2 bases, the J end lost 4 bases, and 8 bases lay between the germline ends. The germline V gene has CDR1 SGHVS and CDR2 FNYEAQ. Full variable domain (rest looked up from reference TRBV7-6 and TRBJ1-1): GAGVSQSPRYKVTKRGQDVALRCDPISGHVSLYWYRQALGQGPEFLTYFNYEAQQDKSGLPNDRFSAERPEGSISTLTIQRTEQRDSAMYRCASSLWSVTEAFFGQGTRLTVV.

This sequence joins TRBV2 and TRBJ1-5, with 9 bases fitting TRBD1. CDR1 is SNHLY and CDR2 is FYNNEI in the germline V gene. The CDR3 contains 14 residues. The trim removed 6 bases at V and 5 bases at J, leaving 5 bases unmatched. CDR3 in DNA: TGTGCCAGCAGCATCCGGGACAGGGATCAGCCCCAGCATTTT. Amino acid sequence: CASSIRDRDQPQHF.

The chain employs TRBV2 and TRBJ1-1, with unresolved D. In germline, CDR1 is SNHLY, CDR2 FYNNEI. The length of the CDR3 is 14 residues. Between the trimmed V and J ends, which lost 2 bases and 3 bases, there was a span of 10 bases. The CDR3 reads CASSERGHDTEAFF. CDR3 nucleotide sequence: TGTGCCAGCAGTGAACGTGGGCACGACACTGAAGCTTTCTTT. Complete variable domain (other parts from reference TRBV2 and TRBJ1-1): EPEVTQTPSHQVTQMGQEVILRCVPISNHLYFYWYRQILGQKVEFLVSFYNNEISEKSEIFDDQFSVERPDGSNFTLKIRSTKLEDSAMYFCASSERGHDTEAFFGQGTRLTVV.

The rearrangement links TRBV7-3 to TRBJ2-7; the match to TRBD2 covers 11 bases. V was clipped by 5 bases and J by 3 bases; unmatched bases: 3. Germline CDR1 and CDR2: SGHTA and FQGTGA. CDR3 length: 14 amino acids. CDR3 coding DNA: TGTGCCAGCAGCCCAACTAGCGGGGGCTACGAGCAGTACTTC. This codes for CASSPTSGGYEQYF.

The chain joins TRBV5-4 to TRBJ1-6; TRBD1 aligns across 9 bases. The CDR3 contains 17 residues. Looked up from germline, CDR1 is SGHNT and CDR2 is YYREEE (reference sequence). V was clipped by 4 bases and J by 9 bases; unmatched bases: 14. The CDR3 region is CASSTDRGGTLASPLHF. As DNA, the CDR3 is TGTGCCAGCAGCACCGACAGGGGGGGGACCTTAGCTTCACCCCTCCACTTT.

A note on this clone: Its ends do not fully match the called genes, so a read error is possible. The rearrangement links TRBV11-1 to TRBJ2-1; 9 bases map to TRBD2. The CDR3 loop spans 15 amino acids. Germline V lookup: CDR1 SGHAT, CDR2 FQDESV (reference sequence). The CDR3 sequence is CASTLNSGSHNEQFF. In nucleotides, the CDR3 is TGTGCAAGCACCCTCAATAGCGGGAGCCACAATGAGCAGTTCTTC.

This chain connects TRBV11-2 to TRBJ2-3; no definite D call. V gave up 7 bases and J gave up 4 bases, with 15 bases separating them. The CDR3 runs to 14 residues. Germline-derived CDR1 and CDR2 are SGHAT and FQNNGV. The CDR3 region is CASNNLGGSDTQYF. CDR3 nucleotides: TGTGCCAGCAACAACCTAGGCGGATCAGATACGCAGTATTTT.

In this sample, this clone turned up a few times. The rearrangement links TRBV30 to TRBJ2-6, with TRBD1 matching 9 bases. Germline V lookup: CDR1 GTSNPN, CDR2 SVGIG (reference sequence). The CDR3 is 15 residues long. DNA for the CDR3: TGTGCTTCGGACAGGGGACCTTCTGGGGCCAACGTCCTGACTTTC. This gives the protein CASDRGPSGANVLTF.